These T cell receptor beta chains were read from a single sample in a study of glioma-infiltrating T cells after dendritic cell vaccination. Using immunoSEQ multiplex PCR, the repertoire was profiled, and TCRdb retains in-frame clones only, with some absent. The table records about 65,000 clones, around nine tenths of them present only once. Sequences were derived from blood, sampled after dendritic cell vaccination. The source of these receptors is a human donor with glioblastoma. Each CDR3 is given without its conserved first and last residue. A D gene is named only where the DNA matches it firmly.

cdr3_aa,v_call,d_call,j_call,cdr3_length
ASSYILAGRNEQF,TRBV7-3,TRBD2,TRBJ2-1,13
ASGQGKETQY,TRBV12-5,.,TRBJ2-5,10
ASSPTKGQWVYEQY,TRBV7-2,TRBD1,TRBJ2-7,14
ASSLDGQGGNQPQH,TRBV7-2,TRBD1,TRBJ1-5,14
ASSGSRTDLNTEAF,TRBV9,.,TRBJ1-1,14
ASSQLSSGVEKLF,TRBV4-3,.,TRBJ1-4,13
ASRDNSGANVLT,TRBV7-2,.,TRBJ2-6,12
ASSLAPQGKYNSPLH,TRBV27,TRBD1,TRBJ1-6,15
ASSSTETNYGYT,TRBV7-2,.,TRBJ1-2,12
AWSLQGGAEAF,TRBV30,.,TRBJ1-1,11
ASSLGLFSDQPQH,TRBV7-2,.,TRBJ1-5,13
ASSIEGRGGVADTQY,TRBV5-1,TRBD2,TRBJ2-3,15
ASRGGTDTQY,TRBV6-6,.,TRBJ2-3,10
ASSLGAGGPPSYNEQF,TRBV5-4,TRBD2,TRBJ2-1,16
ASSSPRGTSGGTGELF,TRBV7-3,TRBD2,TRBJ2-2,16
ASSLGIQGSTEAF,TRBV5-1,.,TRBJ1-1,13
ASSLAARGTGRRRGYT,TRBV27,TRBD1,TRBJ1-2,16
ASSYSIEQGRQY,TRBV6-5,.,TRBJ2-7,12
ASSLAAMNTEAF,TRBV5-5,.,TRBJ1-1,12
ASGDRTTNF,TRBV6-5,.,TRBJ1-1,9
ASSYVPPSSNEQF,TRBV6-5,.,TRBJ2-1,13
ASSPSGSNNEQF,TRBV18,.,TRBJ2-1,12
ASSMSPPAENTGELF,TRBV19,.,TRBJ2-2,15
ASSQDLVAGARLDTQY,TRBV4-3,TRBD2,TRBJ2-3,16
ASNRIGQGAPRPSGNTIY,TRBV19,TRBD1,TRBJ1-3,18
ASSQVGRDTEAF,TRBV4-1,.,TRBJ1-1,12
ASRLQGLGYT,TRBV6-5,TRBD1,TRBJ1-2,10
ASSLGSGRETQY,TRBV5-1,TRBD2,TRBJ2-5,12
ASSTRQGSTDTQY,TRBV19,TRBD1,TRBJ2-3,13
ASSRLAGDINEQF,TRBV6-4,TRBD2,TRBJ2-1,13
AGAIQRTGELF,TRBV10-3,.,TRBJ2-2,11
AIRVSGAYNEQF,TRBV10-3,TRBD2,TRBJ2-1,12
ASGDRIAKNIQY,TRBV5-6,.,TRBJ2-4,12
ASKTGFTDTQY,TRBV2,.,TRBJ2-3,11
ASSLRQGAYTDTQY,TRBV5-1,TRBD1,TRBJ2-3,14
ASSIIPGLGNTIY,TRBV6-1,.,TRBJ1-3,13
ASNDRGGTGELF,TRBV5-1,TRBD1,TRBJ2-2,12
ASSPGLAGAGNEQF,TRBV11-2,TRBD2,TRBJ2-1,14
ASSQATRGQTQY,TRBV11-3,TRBD1,TRBJ2-5,12
ASSGTATRANTIY,TRBV6-5,.,TRBJ1-3,13
ASSPFSKTYNSPLH,TRBV18,.,TRBJ1-6,14
ASRGPDEAF,TRBV21-1,.,TRBJ1-1,9
ASSIQGSKQY,TRBV6-5,.,TRBJ2-7,10
ATSQKGRVETQY,TRBV15,TRBD2,TRBJ2-5,12
ASSPRQGVPQY,TRBV27,TRBD1,TRBJ2-3,11
ASSPPGQLITEAF,TRBV18,TRBD1,TRBJ1-1,13